This T cell receptor (beta chain) is drawn from a study of shared clonotypes between healthy human individuals. Per the germline V gene, CDR1 is SGHRS and CDR2 is YFSETQ. The CDR3 is 15 residues long. The J segment lost 9 bases and the V segment lost 4 bases, leaving 6 bases of the junction unmatched. Sequenced by immunoSEQ multiplex PCR; TCRdb stores in-frame clones only, minus some. This sample has 470,000 or so clones, with 60% to 80% found just once. Sequenced: PBMCs. The receptor was isolated from a woman in her 40s in good health. Some clones in this sample may be carry-over from other donors' samples. The chain employs TRBV5-1 and TRBJ1-6, with TRBD1 matching over 11 bases. The CDR3 DNA sequence: TGCGCCAGCAGCACCGGACAGGGGGCCGGTTCACCCCTCCACTTT. Translating gives CASSTGQGAGSPLHF.